The 21 T cell receptor beta chains below come from one sample, sequenced in a study of blood T cells in healthy people across ages. A second PCR of about 7 to 12 cycles used a sample-barcoded 5' primer and a J-beta primer mix. Via MiXCR, TCRdb re-called the 5' RACE reads, giving one row per CDR3 protein. The table shows 700,000 to 1,000,000 distinct CDR3 sequences, with under 55% occurring only once. Specimen: blood. These receptors were taken from a man aged 55 to 70 in good health.

V is TRBV5-8 and J is TRBJ1-2; D unresolved. Germline CDR1 SGHTS, CDR2 YDEGEE. The germline V and J ends were trimmed by 6 bases and 3 bases, with 15 bases remaining between them. The CDR3 contains 14 residues. DNA of the CDR3: TGTGCCAGCATCAAGGATCTTGTGGACTATGGCTACACCTTC. This encodes CASIKDLVDYGYTF.

This chain uses TRBV6-5 with TRBJ1-1, with a weak D call TRBD1 (6 bases). This CDR3 comprises 14 residues. Trimming stripped 2 bases from V and 7 bases from J, with 14 bases between. Germline CDR1 reads MNHEY; CDR2 reads SVGAGI. CDR3 sequence: CASSYRGRRGEAFF. For the CDR3, the DNA is TGTGCCAGCAGTTACCGGGGGCGAAGGGGTGAAGCTTTCTTT.

The V call is TRBV27, the J call TRBJ2-5; D ambiguous. The J call may be faulty, since TRBJ2-7 better matches the DNA end. This CDR3 spans 10 amino acids. CDR1 MNHEY and CDR2 SMNVEV come from the germline V gene (reference sequence). CDR3 loop: CASSLFEQYF. In DNA, the CDR3 is TGTGCCAGCAGTTTATTCGAGCAGTACTTC.

This clonotype appeared once. This rearrangement joins TRBV6-1 to TRBJ2-7, with TRBD1 matching over 7 bases. The CDR3 spans 14 residues. Germline-derived CDR1 and CDR2 are MNHNS and SASEGT. The ends lost 7 bases at V and 7 bases at J; junction bases unmatched: 13. The CDR3 DNA reads as TGTGCCAGCATCCCCGACAGGGCCTACAATGAGCAGTACTTC. Protein: CASIPDRAYNEQYF.

The rearrangement uses TRBV7-9 and TRBJ2-4, with D perhaps TRBD2 (5 bases). Trimming removed 5 bases from V and 0 bases from J, with 26 bases in between. In germline, CDR1 is SEHNR, CDR2 FQNEAQ (reference sequence). The CDR3 consists of 20 residues. The CDR3 nucleotides are TGTGCCAGCAGCCCGCTAAGTGCGGGTAGAGGTGGGGTAGCCAAAAACATTCAGTACTTC. Its protein is CASSPLSAGRGGVAKNIQYF.

Many counts were recorded for this clonotype. The V gene is TRBV20-1, the J gene TRBJ2-1; 13 positions agree with TRBD2. Germline CDR1 DFQATT, CDR2 SNEGSKA (reference sequence). The V and J ends lost 6 bases and 7 bases, in that order; junction bases with no gene match: 9. The CDR3 length is 15 residues. This CDR3 is CSASLGTSGKNEQFF. The DNA for the CDR3 is TGCAGTGCGAGCCTCGGGACTAGCGGGAAAAATGAGCAGTTCTTC.

This clonotype was observed a few times. This rearrangement joins TRBV20-1 to TRBJ2-7; D call uncertain. Trimming removed 5 bases at V and 3 bases at J, with 11 bases between. This CDR3 contains 12 residues. Germline V gene data show CDR1 as DFQATT and CDR2 as SNEGSKA (reference sequence). CDR3 sequence (DNA): TGCAGTGCTGGAAAGATAGACTACGAGCAGTACTTC. Translated, it gives CSAGKIDYEQYF.

The rearrangement joins TRBV6-2 or TRBV6-3 to TRBJ1-1; D remains ambiguous. Germline V CDR1 and CDR2: MNHEY, SVGEGT. CDR3 length: 15 residues. V shed 2 bases and J shed 3 bases, with 13 bases lying between them. CDR3 sequence: CASSYAAEMDTEAFF. The CDR3 bases are TGTGCCAGCAGTTACGCGGCAGAAATGGACACTGAAGCTTTCTTT.

In its sample, this clonotype was seen a few times. This sequence joins TRBV3-1 and TRBJ1-1; 8 bases are shared with TRBD1. The CDR3 is made up of 14 amino acids. Germline lookup yields CDR1 LGHDT and CDR2 YNNKEL (reference sequence). Trimming removed 1 base from V and 5 bases from J; junction bases left unmatched: 3. The CDR3 loop is CASSQAQGATEAFF. The CDR3, as DNA: TGTGCCAGCAGCCAAGCGCAGGGGGCTACTGAAGCTTTCTTT.

V is TRBV7-2 and J is TRBJ2-2; D gene unclear. The V gene's germline CDR1 is SGHTA and CDR2 FQGNSA. V was trimmed by 1 base and J by 6 bases, leaving 12 bases between them. This CDR3 is built from 15 residues. CDR3: CASSLDLRPAGELFF. CDR3 bases: TGTGCCAGCAGCTTAGATCTCAGGCCGGCCGGGGAGCTGTTTTTT. The variable domain in full, completed from reference TRBV7-2 and TRBJ2-2, reads GAGVSQSPSNKVTEKGKDVELRCDPISGHTALYWYRQSLGQGLEFLIYFQGNSAPDKSGLPSDRFSAERTGGSVSTLTIQRTQQEDSAVYLCASSLDLRPAGELFFGEGSRLTVL.

The chain recombines TRBV6-1 with TRBJ2-5, with 10 bases fitting TRBD1. The DNA end is a closer match to TRBJ2-7, so the J assignment may be wrong. Germline loops: CDR1 MNHNS, CDR2 SASEGT. The CDR3 has 13 residues. CDR3 amino acids: CATGGQGKDEQYF. CDR3 in DNA: TGTGCCACTGGGGGACAGGGGAAGGACGAGCAGTACTTC.

V and J are TRBV21-1 and TRBJ1-1. TRBV21-1 is assigned pseudogene status. The CDR3 covers 16 residues. DNA for the CDR3: TGTGCCAGCAGCAAAGCCCCCGGGGGGGCTTGGACTGAAGCTTTCTTT. This sequence encodes CASSKAPGGAWTEAFF.

This sequence joins TRBV12-3 or TRBV12-4 and TRBJ1-5; D gene uncertain. Trimming took 7 bases from V and 3 from J, leaving 10 bases between them. The CDR3 has 13 amino acids. CDR3 DNA: TGTGCCAGCAACCCCTCAACCAATCAGCCCCAGCATTTT. Residues: CASNPSTNQPQHF.

This clonotype was counted only a few times. This chain connects TRBV20-1 to TRBJ2-5; tentatively, D is TRBD1 (6 bases). The CDR3 contains 16 residues. V dropped 2 bases and J dropped 11 bases, with 27 bases sitting between them. CDR1 is DFQATT and CDR2 is SNEGSKA in the germline V gene (reference sequence). CDR3 nucleotide sequence: TGCAGTGCTAGAAGGACGGGACCCCTAGGGGACAATGAGCAGTACTTC. Amino acids: CSARRTGPLGDNEQYF.

This sequence joins TRBV6-1 and TRBJ2-5, with 13 bases identical to TRBD2. Per germline, CDR1 MNHNS and CDR2 SASEGT. Unmatched junction bases numbered 7, after V lost 7 bases and J lost 5 bases. This CDR3 is built from 15 residues. The CDR3 sequence is CASTPTSGGFETQYF. The CDR3 bases are TGTGCCAGCACCCCGACTAGCGGGGGGTTTGAGACCCAGTACTTC.

This chain links TRBV12-3 or TRBV12-4 with TRBJ1-1, with D tentatively TRBD1 (5 bases). The CDR3 sequence is 14 residues long. Trimming left V 6 bases short and J 0 bases short, with 11 bases between. The CDR3 DNA sequence: TGTGCCAGCAGGAGACAGATACTGAACACTGAAGCTTTCTTT. This codes for CASRRQILNTEAFF.

This clonotype was recorded only once. The genes are TRBV4-3 and TRBJ1-1; possible D gene TRBD1, 6 bases. The germline gives CDR1 LGHNA, CDR2 YSLEER. V shed 0 bases and J shed 6 bases, with 14 bases lying between them. The CDR3 totals 15 residues. The chain's CDR3 is CASSQDRRGGPEAFF. The CDR3 DNA sequence: TGCGCCAGCAGCCAAGATAGAAGAGGGGGGCCTGAAGCTTTCTTT.

The chain uses TRBV7-2 and TRBJ2-3, with D perhaps TRBD1 or TRBD2 (6 bases each). V was clipped by 4 bases and J by 7 bases, with 21 bases between them. Germline CDR1 SGHTA, CDR2 FQGNSA. The CDR3 has 16 residues. The CDR3 protein is CASSSGGGVPAHTQYF. The CDR3 DNA is TGTGCCAGCAGCTCCGGGGGCGGGGTACCCGCGCATACGCAGTATTTT.

In its sample, this clonotype was seen a few times. The rearrangement links TRBV20-1 to TRBJ1-6; D is undetermined. CDR3 length equals 15 residues. Trimming shortened V by 1 base and J by 9 bases, and 16 bases separated the two germline ends. Germline CDR1 is DFQATT and CDR2 is SNEGSKA (reference sequence). CDR3 nucleotides: TGCAGTGCTAGAGCTAGGGCAGGCGAGGGTTCACCCCTCCACTTT. Translating gives CSARARAGEGSPLHF.

In its sample, this clonotype was seen a few times. The CDR3 here is CASIQGGGYTF. The CDR3 nucleotides are TGTGCCAGCATACAGGGTGGAGGCTACACCTTC. The chain links TRBV28 to TRBJ1-2; weak D call: TRBD1 (6 bases). The germline gives CDR1 MDHEN, CDR2 SYDVKM. The CDR3 is 11 amino acids. Between the trimmed V and J ends, which lost 7 bases and 8 bases, there was a span of 11 bases.

This clonotype was observed a handful of times. The chain uses TRBV10-2 and TRBJ2-1; 8 bases match TRBD1. The CDR3 length is 15 residues. After removal of 4 bases from V and 7 bases from J, the junction contained 9 bases not matched to a gene. Germline CDR1 is WSHSY and CDR2 is SAAADI. CDR3 residues: CASSGGTGIFNEQFF. The CDR3 region has the DNA TGCGCCAGCAGTGGAGGGACAGGTATTTTTAATGAGCAGTTCTTC.